One and the same sample provided the 6 T cell receptor beta chains below, sequenced in a study of blood T cell repertoires in COVID-19. Generated by immunoSEQ multiplex PCR, the TCRdb table keeps only in-frame clones and is missing some. Of approximately 190,000 clones listed, approximately 90% are singletons. Sequenced sample: peripheral blood. The receptors stem from an elderly man with acute or convalescent COVID-19.

This clone was observed a handful of times. The rearrangement joins TRBV6-1 to TRBJ2-2, with D possibly TRBD2 on 6 matching bases. From germline, CDR1 is MNHNS and CDR2 SASEGT. Trimming took 3 bases from V and 4 from J, leaving 9 bases between them. CDR3 length equals 14 residues. CDR3 sequence reads: CASSDVGGTGELFF. DNA for the CDR3: TGTGCCAGCAGTGATGTGGGGGGCACCGGGGAGCTGTTTTTT.

The CDR3 here is CASSRGGSLNQPQHF. In DNA, the CDR3 is TGTGCCAGCAGCCGCGGGGGCTCCCTGAATCAGCCCCAGCATTTT. The genes are TRBV3-1 (or the pseudogene TRBV3-2) and TRBJ1-5; D possibly corresponds to TRBD1 (6 bases). Germline values: CDR1 LGHDT, CDR2 YNNKEL (reference sequence). This CDR3 comprises 15 residues. Trimming pared 4 bases from V and 4 bases from J, leaving 14 bases between.

The chain has TRBV5-1 and TRBJ1-6; TRBD1 is a possible D gene (5 bases). Per the germline V gene, CDR1 is SGHRS and CDR2 is YFSETQ. The germline V and J ends were trimmed by 0 bases and 6 bases, with 16 bases remaining between them. The CDR3 covers 17 residues. CDR3 nucleotides: TGCGCCAGCAGCTTGGAATTCTGGGGGGGGATTAATTCACCCCTCCACTTT. Amino acids: CASSLEFWGGINSPLHF.

The V call is TRBV12-2, the J call TRBJ2-7; the table's D gene call, TRBD2, was not cross checked with the DNA. TRBV12-2 is a recognized pseudogene. This CDR3 has 20 amino acids. The CDR3, as DNA: TGTGCAAGTCGCTTAGCCGAACTGGGTCTAGCGGGACACCCCGAAGGCGAGCAGTACTTC. Its protein product is CASRLAELGLAGHPEGEQYF.

The chain recombines TRBV14 with TRBJ1-2, with D tentatively TRBD1 (6 bases). Deletions cut 0 bases from V and 7 bases from J, with 12 bases between. Germline assignment: CDR1 SGHDN and CDR2 FVKESK. The CDR3 totals 14 residues. The CDR3 sequence is CASSQDLGTTGYTF. CDR3 DNA sequence: TGTGCCAGCAGCCAAGATCTTGGGACAACTGGCTACACCTTC. The full variable domain, completed using reference TRBV14 and TRBJ1-2, is EAGVTQFPSHSVIEKGQTVTLRCDPISGHDNLYWYRRVMGKEIKFLLHFVKESKQDESGMPNNRFLAERTGGTYSTLKVQPAELEDSGVYFCASSQDLGTTGYTFGSGTRLTVV.

The genes are TRBV7-2 and TRBJ2-6; 9 bases align to TRBD1. V shed 6 bases, J shed 1 base, and the junction held 13 bases outside the gene matches. Per the germline V gene, CDR1 is SGHTA and CDR2 is FQGNSA. The CDR3 totals 19 residues. DNA for the CDR3: TGTGCCAGCAGGCGTCATGTACAGGGGGCGAGATCTGGGGCCAACGTCCTGACTTTC. Protein sequence: CASRRHVQGARSGANVLTF.